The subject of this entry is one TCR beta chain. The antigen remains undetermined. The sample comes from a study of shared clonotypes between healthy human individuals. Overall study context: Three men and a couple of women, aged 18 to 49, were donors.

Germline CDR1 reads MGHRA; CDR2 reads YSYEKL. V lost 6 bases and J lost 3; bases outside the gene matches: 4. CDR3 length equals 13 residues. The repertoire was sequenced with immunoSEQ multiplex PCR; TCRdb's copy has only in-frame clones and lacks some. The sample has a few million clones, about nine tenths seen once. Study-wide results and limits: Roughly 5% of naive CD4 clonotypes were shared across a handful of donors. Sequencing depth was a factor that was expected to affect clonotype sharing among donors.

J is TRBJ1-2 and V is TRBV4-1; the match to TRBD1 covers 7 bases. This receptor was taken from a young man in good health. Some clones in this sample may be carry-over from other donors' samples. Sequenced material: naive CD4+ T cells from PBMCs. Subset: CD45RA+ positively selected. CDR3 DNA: TGCGCCAGCAGAAAAACAGGGGACTATGGCTACACCTTC. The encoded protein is CASRKTGDYGYTF.